Detailed here is one T cell receptor beta chain. No antigen is known for it. The term stable hyperthyroidism indicated an absence of ophthalmopathy within 18 months of follow-up. Scientists amplified the TCR beta CDR3 regions from RNA transcripts. HTBI primers served in a first-round RT-PCR, which a second-round multiplex PCR followed. Each CDR3 protein is one row after TCRdb ran MiXCR on the multiplex PCR reads. The data hold 400,000 to 450,000 distinct CDR3 sequences, with around 21% observed a single time. The sample belongs to a study of Graves' ophthalmopathy and Graves' hyperthyroidism. Broader study findings: Blood repertoires reportedly contained most expanded thyroid clonotypes above 0.001 frequency.

CDR1 and CDR2 (germline): MNHEY, SVGEGT. The CDR3 totals 15 residues. Germline trimming cut 4 bases from V and 5 bases from J; bases unmatched to any gene: 7. Source material: peripheral blood. The sequence came from a young woman with stable Graves' hyperthyroidism. The chain employs TRBV6-2 or TRBV6-3 and TRBJ2-5; 10 nucleotides match TRBD2. The CDR3, as DNA: TGTGCCAGCAGTTTAAGCGGGGGGGCCCTCGAGACCCAGTACTTC. It codes for CASSLSGGALETQYF.